A single sample gave rise to the 16 T cell receptor beta chains below, sequenced in a study of human T cells and chemical hapten exposure. From the RACE reads, TCRdb called clonotypes with MiXCR, one entry per CDR3 protein. There are roughly 92,000 distinct CDR3 sequences in the sample; 10% to 12% occur only once, and about 3% lies in the top ten. Documented time point: patch test 2, 6 weeks after DPC sensitization. The treatment here: therapeutic diphenylcyclopropenone sensitization with weekly scalp DPC. Material: whole blood, obtained in connection with sensitization to the hapten diphenylcyclopropenone (DPC). The receptors shown here come from a woman in her forties with alopecia areata. Some clones in this sample may be carry-over from other donors' samples.

The table lists this clonotype with a few counts. The genes are TRBV23-1 and TRBJ2-5, with TRBD2 matching over 9 bases. TRBV23-1 carries the ORF label, with uncertain function. The CDR3 is made up of 17 amino acids. Trimming took 0 bases from V and 6 from J; bases not matched to a gene: 11. The CDR3 reads CASSQSSLREGTKTQYF. In nucleotides, the CDR3 is TGCGCCAGCAGTCAATCGAGTTTGCGGGAGGGCACAAAGACCCAGTACTTC.

This clonotype was recorded at least ten times. V is TRBV20-1 and J is TRBJ1-1; tentative D call: TRBD1 (6 bases). Trimming shortened V by 3 bases and J by 2 bases, and 13 bases separated the two germline ends. CDR3 length: 14 amino acids. CDR1 is DFQATT and CDR2 is SNEGSKA in the germline V gene (reference sequence). Here the CDR3 reads CSARAFGGNTEAFF. CDR3 in DNA: TGCAGTGCTAGGGCCTTTGGGGGCAACACTGAAGCTTTCTTT.

A few counts support this clonotype. In DNA, the CDR3 is TGCAGTGCTATGACAGGGGATCTCTATGGCTACACCTTC. This gives the protein CSAMTGDLYGYTF. The V call is TRBV20-1, the J call TRBJ1-2, with TRBD1 matching 8 bases. This CDR3 comprises 13 residues. Germline CDR1 and CDR2: DFQATT and SNEGSKA (reference sequence). V shed 4 bases, J shed 4 bases, and the junction held 5 bases outside the gene matches.

The chain recombines TRBV5-4 with TRBJ2-7; 15 bases map to TRBD2. Germline assignment: CDR1 SGHNT and CDR2 YYREEE (reference sequence). This CDR3 has 20 amino acids. The junction had 21 bases not matched to a gene; V was cut back by 4 bases and J by 7 bases. The CDR3 sequence: CASSGRTPGLAGGQMWEQYF. DNA of the CDR3: TGTGCCAGCAGCGGGCGGACGCCGGGACTAGCGGGGGGCCAGATGTGGGAGCAGTACTTC.

This clonotype was seen at least ten times. The gene calls are TRBV7-2 and TRBJ2-7; D perhaps matches TRBD2 (6 bases). This CDR3 has 13 amino acids. Trimming shortened V by 3 bases and J by 7 bases, and 13 bases separated the two germline ends. Germline V lookup: CDR1 SGHTA, CDR2 FQGNSA. CDR3 sequence (DNA): TGTGCCAGCAGCTTTTGGCGGGCGGGGGAGCAGTACTTC. Translating it yields CASSFWRAGEQYF.

This rearrangement joins TRBV19 to TRBJ2-5, with D perhaps TRBD2 (5 bases). In germline, CDR1 is LNHDA, CDR2 SQIVND (reference sequence). The ends were cut back, 5 bases at V and 7 bases at J, with 14 bases in the middle. The CDR3 runs 13 residues. CDR3 amino acids: CASSAGSASTQYF. DNA for the CDR3: TGTGCCAGTAGTGCGGGTAGCGCGTCGACCCAGTACTTC.

This clonotype occurred many times. The rearrangement links TRBV20-1 to TRBJ2-7; 12 nucleotides line up with TRBD2. Germline V lookup: CDR1 DFQATT, CDR2 SNEGSKA (reference sequence). The trim removed 2 bases at V and 6 bases at J, leaving 8 bases unmatched. The CDR3 totals 15 residues. The CDR3 sequence: CSARPLAGGPAEQYF. CDR3 in DNA: TGCAGTGCTAGACCCCTAGCGGGAGGGCCTGCCGAGCAGTACTTC.

The sample holds many counts of this clonotype. The chain joins TRBV20-1 to TRBJ1-1, with 7 positions matching TRBD1. The CDR3 loop spans 11 amino acids. Trimming took 1 base from V and 10 from J; bases not matched to a gene: 3. In germline, CDR1 is DFQATT, CDR2 SNEGSKA (reference sequence). The CDR3 coding sequence is TGCAGTGCTAGAGGGACAGGCAGAGCTTTCTTT. It translates to CSARGTGRAFF.

This clonotype was observed a few times. J is TRBJ1-2 and V is TRBV28, with TRBD1 identical over 11 bases. CDR1 and CDR2 (germline): MDHEN, SYDVKM. The CDR3 is 15 amino acids. V dropped 2 bases and J dropped 4; count of bases not matched to a gene: 3. In DNA form, the CDR3 reads TGTGCCAGCAGTTTAAGGGACAGGGGGACCTATGGCTACACCTTC. The encoded protein is CASSLRDRGTYGYTF.

This clonotype has at least ten counts. The V call is TRBV7-3, the J call TRBJ2-6; D ambiguous. V gave up 2 bases and J gave up 3 bases, with 2 bases separating them. CDR1 and CDR2 (germline): SGHTA, FQGTGA. The CDR3 is 13 residues long. CDR3 sequence reads: CASSLYGANVLTF. CDR3 sequence (DNA): TGTGCCAGCAGCTTATATGGGGCCAACGTCCTGACTTTC.

The rearrangement links TRBV27 to TRBJ2-3, with unresolved D. The CDR3 loop spans 11 amino acids. V was trimmed by 7 bases and J by 6 bases, leaving 8 bases between them. Per the germline V gene, CDR1 is MNHEY and CDR2 is SMNVEV (reference sequence). The CDR3 DNA reads as TGTGCCAGCAAGACCGGGGATACGCAGTATTTT. Its translation is CASKTGDTQYF.

There are many counts of this clonotype. V is TRBV5-1 and J is TRBJ1-5; 7 bases align to TRBD1. V gave up 4 bases and J gave up 4 bases; unmatched junction bases: 5. The CDR3 length is 14 residues. Germline V CDR1 and CDR2: SGHRS, YFSETQ. This CDR3 reads CASSEGDRNQPQHF. CDR3 sequence (DNA): TGCGCCAGCAGCGAAGGGGACAGAAATCAGCCCCAGCATTTT.

This clonotype occurred many times. CDR3 coding DNA: TGTGCCAGCGGGGGACCTTACCCGGGAGGCTATGGCTACACCTTC. It yields the protein CASGGPYPGGYGYTF. This chain connects TRBV2 to TRBJ1-2; TRBD1 is a possible D gene (5 bases). Germline CDR1 reads SNHLY; CDR2 reads FYNNEI. This CDR3 has 15 amino acids. The V end was cut by 8 bases, the J end by 4 bases, with 20 bases between.

The V call is TRBV6-6, the J call TRBJ2-2, with D hard to call. V was clipped by 5 bases and J by 3 bases, with 28 bases between them. This CDR3 has 20 amino acids. Germline values: CDR1 MNHNY, CDR2 SVGAGI (reference sequence). CDR3 sequence: CASSGPLAEEALTYTGELFF. The CDR3 bases are TGTGCCAGCAGTGGACCGCTGGCGGAAGAGGCACTTACGTACACCGGGGAGCTGTTTTTT.

This clonotype was counted only a few times. CDR3 region: CASSHPGPANEKLFF. The CDR3 DNA reads as TGTGCCAGCAGCCATCCGGGACCCGCAAATGAAAAACTGTTTTTT. The chain is built from TRBV7-9 and TRBJ1-4; D is perhaps TRBD1 (5 bases). V was trimmed by 5 bases and J by 5 bases, leaving 15 bases between them. Germline V CDR1 and CDR2: SEHNR, FQNEAQ (reference sequence). The CDR3 is 15 residues long.

The chain recombines TRBV6-6 with TRBJ2-1; TRBD1 or TRBD2 may be the D gene (5 bases each). This CDR3 has 14 amino acids. Per germline, CDR1 MNHNY and CDR2 SVGAGI (reference sequence). V was cut by 6 bases and J by 7 bases, with 16 bases left in between. This chain's CDR3 is CASSGAPPRNEQFF. CDR3 nucleotides: TGTGCCAGCAGCGGGGCTCCCCCCCGAAATGAGCAGTTCTTC.